Below, one T cell receptor beta chain is given with its context. Antigen specificity is unknown. Clones were read by immunoSEQ multiplex PCR, and TCRdb kept only the in-frame ones, dropping some. The sample holds 110,000 or so clones, roughly 92% seen once. There are 16 residues in the CDR3. Looked up from germline, CDR1 is SGHRS and CDR2 is YFSETQ. The V gene lost 0 bases and the J gene lost 0 bases, with 12 bases spanning the gap. The data stem from a study of Tregs in tolerant kidney transplant recipients. Findings and limits, study-wide: This study did not directly address biological reproducibility. Expanding Tregs on activated donor B cells appeared to best identify donor-specific TCRbeta clones.

Thawed PBMCs were FACS-sorted into unstimulated CD4+CD25+CD127- regulatory T cells, CD4+CD25- non-regulatory cells, CD4 and CD8 cells. The material sequenced was CD4+ T cells from blood. The V call is TRBV5-1, the J call TRBJ2-5, with D perhaps TRBD1 or TRBD2 (5 bases each). The receptor was isolated from a human donor in good health. CDR3 coding DNA: TGCGCCAGCAGCTTGGGGGGGAACGGTTACCAAGAGACCCAGTACTTC. This gives the protein CASSLGGNGYQETQYF. The full variable domain, its missing parts supplied by reference TRBV5-1 and TRBJ2-5, is KAGVTQTPRYLIKTRGQQVTLSCSPISGHRSVSWYQQTPGQGLQFLFEYFSETQRNKGNFPGRFSGRQFSNSRSEMNVSTLELGDSALYLCASSLGGNGYQETQYFGPGTRLLVL.